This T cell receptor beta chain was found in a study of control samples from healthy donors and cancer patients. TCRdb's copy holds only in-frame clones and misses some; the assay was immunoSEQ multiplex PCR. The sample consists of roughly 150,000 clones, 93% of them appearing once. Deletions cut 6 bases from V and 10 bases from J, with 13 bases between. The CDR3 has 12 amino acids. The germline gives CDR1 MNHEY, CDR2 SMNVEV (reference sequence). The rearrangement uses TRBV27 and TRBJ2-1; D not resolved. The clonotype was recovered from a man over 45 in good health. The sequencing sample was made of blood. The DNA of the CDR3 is TGTGCCAGCAGATTGGTGTTCGGGGAGCAGTTCTTC. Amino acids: CASRLVFGEQFF.